This is a list of T cell receptor beta chains from one sample in a study of blood T cell repertoires in COVID-19. Assay used: immunoSEQ multiplex PCR; TCRdb lists only in-frame clones, some missing. The table records fewer than 150,000 clones, approximately 83% of them present only once. Sequencing input: peripheral blood. All receptors derive from a woman aged 50 to 65 who had recovered from COVID-19. CDR3s include the opening cysteine and the closing phenylalanine or tryptophan. D genes are given only for firm matches. Part of the rows lack a size; the others show once, few, many or a class for expanded clones.

TRBD1,NA,TRBV19,17,TRBJ1-5,TGTGCCAGTAAGCCCGGGACAGTAACTTATAGCAATCAGCCCCAGCATTTT,CASKPGTVTYSNQPQHF
TRBD1,NA,TRBV5-1,15,TRBJ2-3,TGCGCCAGCAGCTCGACAGGGGCCCTCGAAGATACGCAGTATTTT,CASSSTGALEDTQYF
TRBD2,NA,TRBV11-2,16,TRBJ2-5,TGTGCCAGCAGCTTAGGGCTAGCGGGGGCCCAAGAGACCCAGTACTTC,CASSLGLAGAQETQYF
TRBD2,NA,TRBV30,15,TRBJ2-1,TGTGCCTGGAGTGTGTCGGGGGGAGCAAACAATGAGCAGTTCTTC,CAWSVSGGANNEQFF
NA,NA,TRBV27,14,TRBJ1-6,TGTGCCAGCACTAGAGTGGGGGGGGGTTCACCCCTCCACTTT,CASTRVGGGSPLHF
TRBD1,NA,TRBV3-1/TRBV3-2,16,TRBJ1-2,TGTGCCAGCAGCCAAATCCACGGACAGGGGAACTATGGCTACACCTTC,CASSQIHGQGNYGYTF
NA,NA,TRBV29-1,13,TRBJ2-7,TGCAGCGTTGTCTTTCCCAGATTCTACGAGCAGTACTTC,CSVVFPRFYEQYF
TRBD1,NA,TRBV18,17,TRBJ1-1,TGTGCCAGCTCACCACGGGACAGGGGGCCCATGAACACTGAAGCTTTCTTT,CASSPRDRGPMNTEAFF
TRBD1,NA,TRBV12-3/TRBV12-4,13,TRBJ2-7,TGTGCCAGCAGTCCCGGGACAGGGACCGAGCAGTACTTC,CASSPGTGTEQYF
NA,NA,TRBV5-1,14,TRBJ2-7,TGCGCCAGCAGCTTGGATGGCGGCTCCTACGAGCAGTACTTC,CASSLDGGSYEQYF
NA,NA,TRBV2,12,TRBJ2-2,TGTGCCAGCAGAGGGGTGGCCGGGGAGCTGTTTTTT,CASRGVAGELFF
TRBD2,once,TRBV9,19,TRBJ2-3,TGTGCCAGCAGCGCACTCCTTAGTCAGCGGGGGGGTGTAACAGATACGCAGTATTTT,CASSALLSQRGGVTDTQYF
NA,NA,TRBV9,15,TRBJ1-2,TGTGCCAGCAGCGCCGGGACACTCGGCTCCTATGGCTACACCTTC,CASSAGTLGSYGYTF
NA,NA,TRBV14,15,TRBJ1-1,TGTGCCAGCAGCCAGGACAGACCCAAGAACACTGAAGCTTTCTTT,CASSQDRPKNTEAFF
TRBD2,NA,TRBV4-2,15,TRBJ2-1,TGTGCCAGCAGCCAAGTGGGACTAGCCGGCAATGAGCAGTTCTTC,CASSQVGLAGNEQFF